The clone carrying this T cell receptor beta chain was seen a single time. What it binds is unknown. V was cut by 4 bases and J by 2 bases, with 29 bases left in between. From germline, CDR1 is SEHNR and CDR2 FQNEAQ (reference sequence). CDR3 length: 20 residues. Each sample provided at least 6 micrograms of extracted total RNA. For the second PCR, which ran for about 7 to 11 cycles, a sample-barcoded 5' primer and a J-beta primer mix were used. MiXCR, run by TCRdb on the 5' RACE reads, gives a single entry per CDR3 protein. The table has hundreds of thousands of distinct CDR3 sequences, 52% seen once. The data belong to a study of blood T cells in healthy people across ages. Whole-study results and caveats: TCR beta diversity, measured per million T cells, fell in a roughly linear way with age.

The genes are TRBV7-9 and TRBJ2-5; D possibly matches TRBD1 or TRBD2 (5 bases each). Material for sequencing was blood. This sequence originates from a woman aged 80 or over in good health. CDR3 DNA: TGTGCCAGCAGCTCCTATGGACCCAGGGAGTGGTCTTCGGAACAAGAGACCCAGTACTTC. It specifies CASSSYGPREWSSEQETQYF.